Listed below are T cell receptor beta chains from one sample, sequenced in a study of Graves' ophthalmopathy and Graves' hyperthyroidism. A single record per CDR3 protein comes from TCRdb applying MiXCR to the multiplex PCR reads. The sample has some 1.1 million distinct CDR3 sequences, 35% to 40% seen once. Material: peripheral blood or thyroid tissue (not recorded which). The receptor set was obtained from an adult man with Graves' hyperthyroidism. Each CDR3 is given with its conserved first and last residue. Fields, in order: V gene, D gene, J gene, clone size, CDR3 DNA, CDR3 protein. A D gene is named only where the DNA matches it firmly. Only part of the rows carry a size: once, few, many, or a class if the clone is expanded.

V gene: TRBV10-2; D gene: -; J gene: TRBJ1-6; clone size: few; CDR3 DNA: TGTGCCAGCAGCCTGGCCGGCGGGGGGGATGACTCACCCCTCCACTTT; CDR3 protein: CASSLAGGGDDSPLHF
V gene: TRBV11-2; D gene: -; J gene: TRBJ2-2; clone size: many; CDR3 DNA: TGTGCCAGCAGCTTACTCACCGGGGAGCTGTTTTTT; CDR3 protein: CASSLLTGELFF
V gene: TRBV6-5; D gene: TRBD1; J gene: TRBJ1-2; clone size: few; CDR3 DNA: TGTGCCAGCAATTACAGGGGGCTGGGCACCTTC; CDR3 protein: CASNYRGLGTF
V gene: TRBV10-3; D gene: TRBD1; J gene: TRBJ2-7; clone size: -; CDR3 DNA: TGTGCCAGCAGTCCACAGGGGGCGATCTACGAGCAGTACTTC; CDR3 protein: CASSPQGAIYEQYF
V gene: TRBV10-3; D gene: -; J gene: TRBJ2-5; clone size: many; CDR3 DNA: TGTGCCATCAGTGAGGGGGGGCTCCAAGAGACCCAGTACTTC; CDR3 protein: CAISEGGLQETQYF
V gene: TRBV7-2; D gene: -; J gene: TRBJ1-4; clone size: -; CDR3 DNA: TGTGCCAGCAGCGTCGTGGACCCCGGTAATGAAAAACTGTTTTTT; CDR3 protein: CASSVVDPGNEKLFF
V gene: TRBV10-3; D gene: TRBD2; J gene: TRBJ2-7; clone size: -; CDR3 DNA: TGTGCCATCAGTCCGGGGGGGCTCTACGAGCAGTACTTC; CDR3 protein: CAISPGGLYEQYF
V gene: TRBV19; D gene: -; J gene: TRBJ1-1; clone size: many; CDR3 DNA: TGTGCCAGTAGTATTCGAAGGACGGGGGATGCTGAAGCTTTCTTT; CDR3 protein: CASSIRRTGDAEAFF
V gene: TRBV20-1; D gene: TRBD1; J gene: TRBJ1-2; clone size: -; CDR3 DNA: TGCAGTGCAACCGGACAGGGGATTCACTATGGCTACACCTTC; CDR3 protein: CSATGQGIHYGYTF
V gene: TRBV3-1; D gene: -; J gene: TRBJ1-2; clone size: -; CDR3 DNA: TGTGCCAGCAGCCAAGGAGGCAAATATGGCTACACCTTC; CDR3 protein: CASSQGGKYGYTF
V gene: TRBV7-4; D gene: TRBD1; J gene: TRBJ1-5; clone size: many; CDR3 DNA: TGTGCCAGCAGCAAGAGGACAGGGAAGGGCAATCAGCCCCAGCATTTT; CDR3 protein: CASSKRTGKGNQPQHF
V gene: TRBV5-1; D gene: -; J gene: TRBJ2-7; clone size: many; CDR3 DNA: TGCGCCAGCAGCTTGGCCGTAGACAGGTTCTCCTACGAGCAGTACTTC; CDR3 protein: CASSLAVDRFSYEQYF
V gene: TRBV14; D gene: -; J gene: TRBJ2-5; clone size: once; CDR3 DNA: TGTGCCAGCAGCCTGGGGGGGGGCCGTGGCCAAGAGACCCAGTACTTC; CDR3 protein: CASSLGGGRGQETQYF
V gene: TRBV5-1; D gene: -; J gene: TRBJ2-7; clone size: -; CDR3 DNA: TGCGCCAGCAGCGGGGACTCGAGGTCCGAGCAGTACTTC; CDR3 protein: CASSGDSRSEQYF
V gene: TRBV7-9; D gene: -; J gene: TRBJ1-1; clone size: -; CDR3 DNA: TGTGCCAGCAGCTCCCGAGGCGGGAGCACTGAAGCTTTCTTT; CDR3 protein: CASSSRGGSTEAFF
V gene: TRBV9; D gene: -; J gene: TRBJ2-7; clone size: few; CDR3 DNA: TGTGCCAGCAGCGTCAGCGGGACAGCTCTCTACGAGCAGTACTTC; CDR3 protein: CASSVSGTALYEQYF
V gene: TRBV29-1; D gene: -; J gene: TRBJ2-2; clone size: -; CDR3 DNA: TGCAGCGTTGCGAGGCAGGGGGGAGGAAGCGGGGAGCTGTTTTTT; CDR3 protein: CSVARQGGGSGELFF
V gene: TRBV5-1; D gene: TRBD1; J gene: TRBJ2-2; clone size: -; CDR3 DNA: TGCGCCAGCAACGACAGGGGGAACACCGGGGAGCTGTTTTTT; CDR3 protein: CASNDRGNTGELFF
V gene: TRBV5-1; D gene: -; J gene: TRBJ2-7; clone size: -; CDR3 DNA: TGCGCCAGCAGCTTGGGGGACACCCTTTACGAGCAGTACTTC; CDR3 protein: CASSLGDTLYEQYF
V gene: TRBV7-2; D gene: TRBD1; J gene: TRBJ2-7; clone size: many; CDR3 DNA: TGTGCCAGCAGCTTGGCGGACAGGGGTCCCTACGAGCAGTACTTC; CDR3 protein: CASSLADRGPYEQYF
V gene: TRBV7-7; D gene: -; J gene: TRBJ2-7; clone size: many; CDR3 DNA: TGTGCCAGCAGCTTAGAACCATCTCGCGAGCAGTACTTC; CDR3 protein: CASSLEPSREQYF
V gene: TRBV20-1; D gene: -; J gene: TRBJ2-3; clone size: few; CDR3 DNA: TGCAGCGATGGGGATACGCAGTATTTT; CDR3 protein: CSDGDTQYF
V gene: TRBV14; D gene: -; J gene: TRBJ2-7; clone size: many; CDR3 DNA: TGTGCCAGCAGCCAGCATCACAGGGACGAGCAGTACTTC; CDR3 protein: CASSQHHRDEQYF
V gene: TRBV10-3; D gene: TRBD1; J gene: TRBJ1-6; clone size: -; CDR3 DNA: TGTGCCATCAGGGCGGGGACAGGGGGTTCACCCCTCCACTTT; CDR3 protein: CAIRAGTGGSPLHF
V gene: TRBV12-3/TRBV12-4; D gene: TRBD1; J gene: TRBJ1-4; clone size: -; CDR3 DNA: TGTGCCAGCAGACGACCGGGACAGGGGGTTGAAAAACTGTTTTTT; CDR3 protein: CASRRPGQGVEKLFF
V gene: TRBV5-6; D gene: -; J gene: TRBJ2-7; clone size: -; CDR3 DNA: TGTGCCAGCAGCCGTCGGCCCAGTTACGAGCAGTACTTC; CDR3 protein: CASSRRPSYEQYF
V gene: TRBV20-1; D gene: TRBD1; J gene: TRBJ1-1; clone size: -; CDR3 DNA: TGCAGTGCTAAAAGACAGGGGTTT; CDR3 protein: CSAKRQGF
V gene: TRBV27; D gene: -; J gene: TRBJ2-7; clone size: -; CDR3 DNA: TGTGCCAGCAGTTTATATGGGGGGCTCGAGCAGTACTTC; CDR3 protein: CASSLYGGLEQYF
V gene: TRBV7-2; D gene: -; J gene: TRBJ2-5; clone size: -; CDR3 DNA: TGTGCCAGCAGCCCAGCTGACCTGAGGGCCGCCTACGAGCAGTACAAGACCCAGTACTTC; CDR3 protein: CASSPADLRAAYEQYKTQYF
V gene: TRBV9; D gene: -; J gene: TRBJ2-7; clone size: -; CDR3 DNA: TGTGCCAGCAGAGCCTCGGCGGCCTACGAGCAGTACTTC; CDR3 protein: CASRASAAYEQYF
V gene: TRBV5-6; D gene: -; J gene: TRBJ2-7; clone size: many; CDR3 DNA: TGTGCCAGCACACTCCCGGGCTCCTACGAGCAGTACTTC; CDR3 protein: CASTLPGSYEQYF
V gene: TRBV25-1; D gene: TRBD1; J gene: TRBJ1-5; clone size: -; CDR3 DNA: TGTGCCAGCAGTGAGGGACAGGGGGCCCGCAATCAGCCCCAGCATTTT; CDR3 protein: CASSEGQGARNQPQHF
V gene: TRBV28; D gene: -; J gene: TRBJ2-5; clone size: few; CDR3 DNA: TGTGCCAGCAGTCCCCCAGACGGCCCACCCCAAGAGACCCAGTACTTC; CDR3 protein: CASSPPDGPPQETQYF
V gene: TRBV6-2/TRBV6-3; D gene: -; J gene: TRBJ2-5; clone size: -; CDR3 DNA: TGTGCCAGCAGTGGCCAATCCGGATCGCGACAAGAGGCCCAGTACTTC; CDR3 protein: CASSGQSGSRQEAQYF
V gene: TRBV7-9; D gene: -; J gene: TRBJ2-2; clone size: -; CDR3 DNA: TGTGCCAGCAGCTTAAATAGGCGGGGAACGGCCACCGGGGAGCTGTTTTTT; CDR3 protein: CASSLNRRGTATGELFF